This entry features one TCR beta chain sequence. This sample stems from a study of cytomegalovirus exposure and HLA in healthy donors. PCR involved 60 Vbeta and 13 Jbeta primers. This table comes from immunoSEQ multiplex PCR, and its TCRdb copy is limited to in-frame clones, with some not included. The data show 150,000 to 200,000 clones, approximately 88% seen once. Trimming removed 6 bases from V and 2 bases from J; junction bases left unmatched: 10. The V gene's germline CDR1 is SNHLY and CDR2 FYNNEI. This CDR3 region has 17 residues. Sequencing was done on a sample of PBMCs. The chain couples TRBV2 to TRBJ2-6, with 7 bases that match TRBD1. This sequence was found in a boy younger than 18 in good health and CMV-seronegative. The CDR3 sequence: CASRGTALGPGANVLTF. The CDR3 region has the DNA TGTGCCAGCAGGGGGACAGCCCTCGGGCCTGGGGCCAACGTCCTGACTTTC.